The clone carrying this T cell receptor beta chain was seen only a few times. TCRdb re-called the RT-PCR reads with MiXCR, one entry per CDR3 protein. The sample consists of about 110,000 distinct CDR3 sequences, 35% of them appearing once. CDR3 length: 20 amino acids. Germline V gene sequence: CDR1 SEHNR, CDR2 FQNEAQ (reference sequence). V shed 1 base and J 3 bases; nucleotides not matched to a gene: 18. The sample comes from a study of patients and donors after allogeneic stem cell transplantation. The TCR was taken from a human donor who was either an allogeneic HSCT recipient or a stem cell or donor lymphocyte infusion donor (not recorded which). It is not recorded whose cells these are; they may come from a transplant donor. Specimen: blood, either unsorted or a sorted T cell fraction (not recorded which). V is TRBV7-9 and J is TRBJ1-2; 9 bases agree with TRBD1. The CDR3 DNA sequence: TGTGCCAGCAGCTTAGGCGTATTGCGGGACAGGGAAATTCTACACTATGGCTACACCTTC. Its translation: CASSLGVLRDREILHYGYTF.